This TCR beta chain was identified during a study of CD8 T cells in Susac syndrome. Deletions cut 5 bases from V and 3 bases from J, with 10 bases between. Germline V CDR1 and CDR2: SEHNR, FQNEAQ (reference sequence). This CDR3 has 13 amino acids. The CD8+ and CD4+ T cells were negatively isolated, with the TEMRA cells enriched by FACS. With random hexamers, reverse transcription was performed on about 0.5 to 1 ug of RNA. Across 54 Vbeta and 13 Jbeta, immunoSEQ multiplex PCR amplified TCR beta CDR3. TCRdb reprocessed the immunoSEQ multiplex PCR reads via MiXCR and lists one record per CDR3 protein. The sample lists just over 300,000 distinct CDR3 sequences, about 91% seen once, with over 0.05% in the top ten.

V is TRBV7-9 and J is TRBJ2-5; D unresolved. The sequencing sample was made of CD4+ T cells from PBMCs. This receptor was identified in a human donor with multiple sclerosis. CDR3 nucleotide sequence: TGTGCCAGCAGCCACAATCAAAAAGAGACCCAGTACTTC. As protein: CASSHNQKETQYF. Based on the CDR3 plus reference TRBV7-9 and TRBJ2-5, the full variable domain is DTGVSQNPRHKITKRGQNVTFRCDPISEHNRLYWYRQTLGQGPEFLTYFQNEAQLEKSRLLSDRFSAERPKGSFSTLEIQRTEQGDSAMYLCASSHNQKETQYFGPGTRLLVL.